The entry that follows covers one TCR beta chain sequence. Its antigen is currently not known. There are no base qualities to consult, and no much larger clone falls within one base. Spanning cysteine to phenylalanine, the CDR3 consists of 15 amino acids. Only CDR3 DNA is held: 45 bases, read in frame from base 1. The V end loses 7 bases and the J end loses 2 bases, and a stretch of 16 bases separates them. As encoded in the germline V gene, CDR1 is MNHEY while CDR2 is SVGAGI. The data were obtained in a study of blood T cell repertoires in COVID-19 (dated by TCRdb to 2020 to 2021). Describing the broader study: Samples covering the acute and convalescent phases of COVID-19 were provided by collaborators in the United States, Italy and Spain. The material from the prospective study consisted of cDNA or gDNA derived from T cells, B-cell-depleted T cells, or PBMCs. The dataset comprised deeply sampled blood TCRbeta repertoires from subjects exposed to, actively infected with, or recovered from COVID-19. The repertoires were made available in a free public database intended to serve as a resource for research on the immune response to SARS-CoV-2. Samples were obtained from the ongoing ImmuneRACE study (first 160 participants) and from over 1,000 subjects provided by 6 global collaborators. The sample metadata nearly always contained a de-identified subject ID, COVID-19 status, age in years and sex. Where available, HLA class I and class II types were obtained from metadata supplied by the sample provider rather than from assay-based typing.

Collaborating institutions collected whole blood in K2EDTA tubes following their own protocols. Collaborator samples were shipped for TCRbeta analysis as frozen whole blood, isolated PBMCs, or DNA extracted from either sample type. The research as a whole found: How much clinical and demographic metadata was included differed by source and by participant, and the metadata was provided uncurated.

TCRbeta CDR3 regions were amplified from genomic DNA by means of the immunoSEQ Assay, a bias-controlled multiplex PCR. From the authors' description of their analysis: The number of nucleated cells in each sample was estimated from the amplification of reference gene primers within the assay. To quantify the absolute abundance of each unique TCRbeta CDR3 rearrangement, sequence reads were collapsed and filtered. For each sample, productive Simpson clonality was calculated by taking the square root of Simpson's diversity index across productive rearrangements. Held by TCRdb, this immuneACCESS table contains in-frame sequences only and omits some clones. Under half of the omission traces to an unresolved V gene where checked; the cause of the rest is unknown. That table is the source of V, J and clone size, and D and trimming were worked out from the DNA. The sample table contains some 220,000 clones; only one count was recorded for 84% of them. The ten largest clones capture 9.7% of the sample.

The receptor's source is a man between 50 and 59 years old with active or convalescent COVID-19. Sequenced: peripheral blood. The V gene is TRBV6-5 and the J gene is TRBJ2-3, with a weak D call of TRBD2 (7 bases match). CDR3 protein: CASKRYGGATDTQYF. The DNA sequence is given as TGTGCCAGCAAGAGGTATGGGGGGGCCACAGATACGCAGTATTTT.